A selection of T cell receptor beta chains follows, all from one sample in a study of T cell responses to AZD1222 COVID-19 vaccine. Method: immunoSEQ multiplex PCR; TCRdb's copy keeps in-frame clones and lacks some. This repertoire shows roughly 92,000 clones, around 87% found once; its top ten account for around 8%. The sequenced sample was peripheral blood, obtained on day 0 of AZD1222 vaccination. These receptors originate from an adult in good health. CDR3s include the opening cysteine and the closing phenylalanine or tryptophan. The order of the fields is V gene, D gene, J gene, clone size, CDR3 protein, CDR3 DNA. A D gene is named only where the DNA matches it firmly. Clone size appears in some rows only: once, few, many, or a class for an expanded clone.

V: TRBV19; D: -; J: TRBJ1-1; size: -; CDR3: CASSIGVGLNTEAFF; DNA: TGTGCCAGTAGTATAGGGGTAGGGTTGAACACTGAAGCTTTCTTT
V: TRBV27; D: TRBD1; J: TRBJ1-2; size: -; CDR3: CASSSPGQGRYGYTF; DNA: TGTGCCAGCAGTTCTCCGGGACAGGGGCGCTATGGCTACACCTTC
V: TRBV5-1; D: TRBD2; J: TRBJ2-2; size: -; CDR3: CASTGLAGNTGELFF; DNA: TGCGCCAGCACAGGACTAGCGGGGAACACCGGGGAGCTGTTTTTT
V: TRBV6-5; D: -; J: TRBJ2-2; size: -; CDR3: CASSYRDGNTGELFF; DNA: TGTGCCAGCAGTTACAGGGACGGGAACACCGGGGAGCTGTTTTTT
V: TRBV18; D: -; J: TRBJ1-4; size: few; CDR3: CASSLDSWEKLFF; DNA: TGTGCCAGCTCACTCGACAGTTGGGAGAAACTGTTTTTT
V: TRBV2; D: -; J: TRBJ2-1; size: once; CDR3: CASNSGFDEQFF; DNA: TGTGCCAGCAACTCGGGCTTTGATGAGCAGTTCTTC
V: TRBV5-1; D: TRBD2; J: TRBJ2-5; size: -; CDR3: CASSLGLAGRQETQYF; DNA: TGCGCCAGCAGCTTGGGGCTAGCGGGGAGACAAGAGACCCAGTACTTC
V: TRBV6-2/TRBV6-3; D: -; J: TRBJ2-6; size: -; CDR3: CASSYLSSGANVLTF; DNA: TGTGCCAGCAGTTACCTGAGCTCTGGGGCCAACGTCCTGACTTTC
V: TRBV9; D: -; J: TRBJ1-6; size: -; CDR3: CASSVGRVDSPLHF; DNA: TGTGCCAGCAGCGTGGGCAGGGTAGACTCACCCCTCCACTTT
V: TRBV27; D: TRBD2; J: TRBJ2-3; size: -; CDR3: CASSFQRGPDTQYF; DNA: TGTGCCAGCAGTTTCCAGCGGGGGCCAGATACGCAGTATTTT
V: TRBV24-1; D: -; J: TRBJ2-7; size: -; CDR3: CATSDLGLEEQYF; DNA: TGTGCCACCAGTGATTTGGGTCTCGAAGAGCAGTACTTC
V: TRBV11-1; D: -; J: TRBJ2-7; size: -; CDR3: CASSYGGLPTEQYF; DNA: TGTGCCAGCAGCTACGGGGGCCTACCTACGGAGCAGTACTTC
V: TRBV7-2; D: -; J: TRBJ1-2; size: -; CDR3: CASTLGTEGGYTF; DNA: TGTGCCAGCACCCTAGGGACCGAGGGGGGCTACACCTTC
V: TRBV28; D: -; J: TRBJ1-5; size: -; CDR3: CAIGQGHNQPQHF; DNA: TGTGCCATTGGCCAGGGTCACAATCAGCCCCAGCATTTT
V: TRBV14; D: -; J: TRBJ2-2; size: few; CDR3: CASSRLVGELFF; DNA: TGTGCCAGCAGCCGTCTGGTCGGGGAGCTGTTTTTT
V: TRBV14; D: -; J: TRBJ1-1; size: -; CDR3: CASSRTPNTEAFF; DNA: TGTGCCAGCTCAAGGACTCCGAACACTGAAGCTTTCTTT
V: TRBV7-3; D: -; J: TRBJ1-1; size: -; CDR3: CASSPHSTGINTEAFF; DNA: TGTGCCAGCAGCCCTCATTCGACAGGAATCAACACTGAAGCTTTCTTT
V: TRBV19; D: TRBD1; J: TRBJ1-5; size: -; CDR3: CASSIGQGVGQPQHF; DNA: TGTGCCAGTAGTATCGGGCAGGGGGTAGGGCAGCCCCAGCATTTT
V: TRBV12-3/TRBV12-4; D: -; J: TRBJ2-3; size: -; CDR3: CASTKGGRDTQYF; DNA: TGTGCCAGCACCAAGGGGGGAAGGGATACGCAGTATTTT
V: TRBV27; D: TRBD1; J: TRBJ1-2; size: -; CDR3: CASSLRYWTGTATYGYTF; DNA: TGTGCCAGCAGTTTACGTTATTGGACCGGGACAGCAACATATGGCTACACCTTC
V: TRBV6-5; D: TRBD2; J: TRBJ2-1; size: -; CDR3: CASRLRTSGEQFF; DNA: TGTGCCAGCAGGTTGAGGACTAGCGGCGAGCAGTTCTTC
V: TRBV6-5; D: TRBD1; J: TRBJ1-5; size: -; CDR3: CASSMGTGGYQPQHF; DNA: TGTGCCAGCAGTATGGGAACAGGGGGCTATCAGCCCCAGCATTTT
V: TRBV4-3; D: -; J: TRBJ1-3; size: -; CDR3: CASSQSKVPGSGNTIYF; DNA: TGCGCCAGCAGCCAATCAAAGGTCCCAGGTAGTGGAAACACCATATATTTT
V: TRBV23-1; D: -; J: TRBJ1-6; size: -; CDR3: CASKGLLHF; DNA: TGCGCCAGCAAGGGTCTCCTCCACTTT
V: TRBV5-1; D: TRBD1; J: TRBJ2-7; size: -; CDR3: CASSWGTGGSLRYEQYF; DNA: TGCGCCAGCAGCTGGGGGACAGGGGGCAGCTTGAGGTACGAGCAGTACTTC
V: TRBV9; D: -; J: TRBJ1-3; size: once; CDR3: CASGTGSSGNTIYF; DNA: TGTGCCAGCGGCACGGGAAGCTCTGGAAACACCATATATTTT
V: TRBV28; D: -; J: TRBJ2-7; size: once; CDR3: CANSRQSYEQYF; DNA: TGTGCCAACTCCCGCCAGTCCTACGAGCAGTACTTC
V: TRBV30; D: -; J: TRBJ2-7; size: few; CDR3: CAWSVSGGRYEQYF; DNA: TGTGCCTGGAGTGTAAGTGGGGGGCGGTACGAGCAGTACTTC
V: TRBV19; D: -; J: TRBJ1-5; size: -; CDR3: CASSMAPNQPQHF; DNA: TGTGCCAGTAGTATGGCACCCAATCAGCCCCAGCATTTT
V: TRBV9; D: -; J: TRBJ2-7; size: once; CDR3: CASSAAGDDEQYF; DNA: TGTGCCAGCAGCGCCGCTGGAGATGACGAGCAGTACTTC
V: TRBV4-2; D: -; J: TRBJ2-2; size: -; CDR3: CASSQDLTSGELFF; DNA: TGTGCCAGCAGCCAAGATCTAACTAGCGGGGAGCTGTTTTTT
V: TRBV19; D: -; J: TRBJ1-4; size: -; CDR3: CASSIPDRTYEKLFF; DNA: TGTGCCAGTAGTATCCCTGACCGGACCTATGAAAAACTGTTTTTT
V: TRBV3-1/TRBV3-2; D: -; J: TRBJ1-2; size: -; CDR3: CASSQGVGLGVAFGGYTF; DNA: TGTGCCAGCAGCCAAGGTGTGGGGTTAGGGGTTGCTTTCGGAGGCTACACCTTC
V: TRBV6-5; D: -; J: TRBJ1-5; size: -; CDR3: CASSYSRVNQPQHF; DNA: TGTGCCAGCAGTTACTCAAGGGTCAATCAGCCCCAGCATTTT
V: TRBV7-2; D: -; J: TRBJ1-4; size: -; CDR3: CASSSHLTDEKLFF; DNA: TGTGCCAGCAGCTCCCACCTTACCGATGAAAAACTGTTTTTT
V: TRBV11-2; D: -; J: TRBJ1-3; size: -; CDR3: CASSLMGHSGNTIYF; DNA: TGTGCCAGCAGCTTAATGGGACACTCTGGAAACACCATATATTTT
V: TRBV7-8; D: -; J: TRBJ2-5; size: -; CDR3: CASSPTVERKETQYF; DNA: TGTGCCAGCAGCCCGACGGTGGAAAGAAAAGAGACCCAGTACTTC
V: TRBV30; D: -; J: TRBJ1-5; size: -; CDR3: CAWSPSPGNPNQPQHF; DNA: TGTGCCTGGAGTCCCTCACCAGGGAATCCCAATCAGCCCCAGCATTTT
V: TRBV24-1; D: TRBD1; J: TRBJ1-4; size: -; CDR3: CATSDGGQGQEKLFF; DNA: TGTGCCACCAGTGATGGAGGACAGGGGCAGGAAAAACTGTTTTTT
V: TRBV2; D: -; J: TRBJ1-5; size: -; CDR3: CASSGSYSNQPQHF; DNA: TGTGCCAGCAGTGGATCGTATAGCAATCAGCCCCAGCATTTT
V: TRBV5-1; D: -; J: TRBJ1-2; size: -; CDR3: CASSLDGNYGYTF; DNA: TGCGCCAGCAGCTTGGACGGAAACTATGGCTACACCTTC
V: TRBV18; D: -; J: TRBJ1-5; size: -; CDR3: CASSGYRVGQPQHF; DNA: TGTGCCAGCTCAGGATACAGGGTTGGGCAGCCCCAGCATTTT
V: TRBV6-2/TRBV6-3; D: -; J: TRBJ1-2; size: -; CDR3: CASSFVDYGYTF; DNA: TGTGCCAGCAGTTTCGTGGACTATGGCTACACCTTC
V: TRBV11-1; D: -; J: TRBJ2-1; size: -; CDR3: CASSLVGTRSYNEQFF; DNA: TGTGCCAGCAGCTTAGTAGGGACGCGATCCTACAATGAGCAGTTCTTC
V: TRBV6-2/TRBV6-3; D: -; J: TRBJ1-2; size: once; CDR3: CASSHDSYGYTF; DNA: TGTGCCAGCAGCCACGACAGCTATGGCTACACCTTC
V: TRBV19; D: -; J: TRBJ2-7; size: -; CDR3: CATQETSSWEQYF; DNA: TGTGCCACCCAGGAGACCTCCTCTTGGGAGCAGTACTTC
V: TRBV18; D: -; J: TRBJ1-3; size: few; CDR3: CASSPPPVDTIYF; DNA: TGTGCCAGCTCACCACCACCGGTGGACACCATATATTTT
V: TRBV4-3; D: -; J: TRBJ1-4; size: -; CDR3: CASSQEAEKLFF; DNA: TGCGCCAGCAGCCAAGAAGCCGAAAAACTGTTTTTT
V: TRBV14; D: -; J: TRBJ2-2; size: -; CDR3: CASAGGPSTGELFF; DNA: TGTGCCAGCGCAGGGGGGCCCAGCACCGGGGAGCTGTTTTTT
V: TRBV6-5; D: -; J: TRBJ1-5; size: -; CDR3: CASSYSSNQPQHF; DNA: TGTGCCAGCAGTTACAGTAGCAATCAGCCCCAGCATTTT
V: TRBV11-1; D: TRBD1; J: TRBJ1-4; size: -; CDR3: CASSADRGGNEKLFF; DNA: TGTGCCAGCAGCGCCGACAGGGGAGGGAATGAAAAACTGTTTTTT
V: TRBV7-3; D: -; J: TRBJ2-1; size: -; CDR3: CASSSRGSYNEQFF; DNA: TGTGCCAGCAGCTCCCGGGGTTCCTACAATGAGCAGTTCTTC
V: TRBV3-1/TRBV3-2; D: TRBD1; J: TRBJ1-1; size: -; CDR3: CASSQEDRGSYLNTEAFF; DNA: TGTGCCAGCAGCCAAGAGGACAGGGGATCGTACTTGAACACTGAAGCTTTCTTT